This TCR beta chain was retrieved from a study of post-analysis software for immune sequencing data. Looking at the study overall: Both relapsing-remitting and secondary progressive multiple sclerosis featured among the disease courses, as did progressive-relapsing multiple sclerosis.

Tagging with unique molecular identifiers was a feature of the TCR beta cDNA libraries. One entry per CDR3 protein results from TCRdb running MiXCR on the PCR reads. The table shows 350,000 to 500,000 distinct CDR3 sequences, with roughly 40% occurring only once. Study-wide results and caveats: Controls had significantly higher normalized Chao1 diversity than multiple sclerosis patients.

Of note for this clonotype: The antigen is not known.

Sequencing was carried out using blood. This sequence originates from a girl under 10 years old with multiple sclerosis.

CDR3: CAWSAGYGDYEQYF. The CDR3 bases are TGTGCCTGGAGTGCGGGATACGGGGACTACGAGCAGTACTTC. The rearrangement links TRBV30 to TRBJ2-7; weak D call: TRBD2 (5 bases). Trimming stripped 1 base from V and 3 bases from J, with 13 bases between. Germline values: CDR1 GTSNPN, CDR2 SVGIG (reference sequence). The CDR3 is made up of 14 amino acids.